The 20 T cell receptor beta chains reported below all come from one sample, sequenced in a study of blood T cell repertoires in COVID-19 (dated by TCRdb to 2018 to 2020). Receptor libraries were prepared by the immunoSEQ multiplex PCR assay. As stored in TCRdb, this immuneACCESS dataset retains in-frame rearrangements with V and J assigned. A fraction of the clones does not appear; measured against another copy, unresolved V genes explain less than half of the discrepancy, and the remainder lacks a known reason. The sample profile shows about 80,000 clones; roughly 76% of them were found once. The leading ten clones occupy 15% to 20% of the sample. What was sequenced was peripheral blood. The receptors were gathered from a man aged 70-80 years with active or convalescent COVID-19.

The chain joins TRBV29-1 to TRBJ2-7, with D possibly matching TRBD2 (5 bases). The CDR3 is 13 residues long. V was shortened by 3 bases and J by 7 bases, with 16 bases between the two germline ends. Germline CDR1 is SQVTM and CDR2 is ANQGSEA. In DNA form, the CDR3 reads TGCAGCGTTGAGGATCGTCGGGGTGGAGAGCAGTACTTC. This codes for CSVEDRRGGEQYF.

This clone has just one count. CDR3 nucleotide sequence: TGTGCCAGCAGGCCGGGACAGGGTGGAAACACCATATATTTT. It yields the protein CASRPGQGGNTIYF. The chain couples TRBV6-5 to TRBJ1-3; 9 bases fit TRBD1. Germline CDR1 reads MNHEY; CDR2 reads SVGAGI. CDR3 length equals 14 residues. The V segment lost 6 bases and the J segment 3 bases; nucleotides outside the gene matches: 3.

This chain joins TRBV9 and TRBJ2-6; 7 positions match TRBD1. CDR1 SGDLS and CDR2 YYNGEE come from the germline V gene. The V and J ends lost 3 bases and 4 bases, in that order; junction bases with no gene match: 10. The length of the CDR3 is 17 residues. CDR3 protein: CASSGRQRGQGANVLTF. The CDR3 region has the DNA TGTGCCAGCAGCGGCCGTCAAAGGGGGCAAGGGGCCAACGTCCTGACTTTC.

V usage is TRBV7-9 and J usage is TRBJ2-5; 10 bases fit TRBD2. The CDR3 length is 16 residues. The V and J ends lost 3 bases and 4 bases, in that order; junction bases with no gene match: 8. Germline-derived CDR1 and CDR2 are SEHNR and FQNEAQ (reference sequence). CDR3 in amino acids: CASSFNGASGGETQYF. DNA of the CDR3: TGTGCCAGCAGCTTCAATGGTGCTAGCGGGGGAGAGACCCAGTACTTC.

This rearrangement joins TRBV5-5 to TRBJ2-3; the D is unclear. V shed 4 bases and J shed 6 bases, with 12 bases lying between them. The CDR3 totals 13 residues. Germline CDR1 reads SGHKS; CDR2 reads YYEKEE (reference sequence). The CDR3 spells CASSAESADTQYF. DNA of the CDR3: TGTGCCAGCAGCGCAGAATCAGCGGATACGCAGTATTTT.

The rearrangement links TRBV7-9 to TRBJ2-7; the D gene is possibly TRBD1 (5 bases). CDR1 and CDR2 (germline): SEHNR, FQNEAQ (reference sequence). V lost 5 bases to trimming and J lost 0 bases, with 11 bases between them. The CDR3 has 14 amino acids. The CDR3 here is CASSNQQDSYEQYF. CDR3 coding DNA: TGTGCCAGCAGCAACCAACAGGACTCCTACGAGCAGTACTTC.

The chain couples TRBV2 to TRBJ2-2; D gene uncertain. Germline lookup yields CDR1 SNHLY and CDR2 FYNNEI. V was shortened by 8 bases and J by 9 bases, with 10 bases between the two germline ends. This CDR3 contains 11 residues. Written as DNA, the CDR3 is TGTGCCAGCGTTGGCATTCGGGAGCTGTTTTTT. Translated, it gives CASVGIRELFF.

This clone was detected a few times. The chain couples TRBV7-7 to TRBJ2-2; the D gene is possibly TRBD2 (7 bases). In germline, CDR1 is SSHAT, CDR2 FNYEAQ (reference sequence). Trimming shortened V by 2 bases and J by 0 bases, and 10 bases separated the two germline ends. This CDR3 comprises 16 residues. The CDR3 spells CASSLTGGSNTGELFF. Here the CDR3 DNA reads TGTGCCAGCAGCTTAACGGGGGGCTCGAACACCGGGGAGCTGTTTTTT.

V usage is TRBV5-1 and J usage is TRBJ2-7, with D tentatively TRBD1 (7 bases). V lost 4 bases, J lost 7 bases, and 18 bases lay in between. The CDR3 runs 14 residues. From germline, CDR1 is SGHRS and CDR2 YFSETQ. This chain's CDR3 is CASSRRQGAGEQYF. The DNA for the CDR3 is TGCGCCAGCAGCCGTAGACAGGGTGCGGGAGAGCAGTACTTC.

The genes are TRBV5-1 and TRBJ2-3; possible D gene TRBD1, 6 bases. The CDR3 runs to 13 residues. V was pared by 1 base and J by 6 bases, with 9 bases between. Germline V lookup: CDR1 SGHRS, CDR2 YFSETQ. The CDR3 reads CASSLTGLDTQYF. The DNA for the CDR3 is TGCGCCAGCAGCTTGACAGGGTTGGATACGCAGTATTTT.

The chain carries TRBV3-1 (or the pseudogene TRBV3-2) and TRBJ1-2, with D tentatively TRBD1 (6 bases). This CDR3 spans 15 amino acids. V shed 2 bases and J shed 1 base, with 11 bases lying between them. Per the germline V gene, CDR1 is LGHDT and CDR2 is YNNKEL (reference sequence). CDR3 loop: CASSQRSQGNYGYTF. The CDR3 nucleotides are TGTGCCAGCAGCCAACGGTCACAGGGTAACTATGGCTACACCTTC.

The chain joins TRBV5-1 to TRBJ1-6, with 9 bases identical to TRBD1. The CDR3 is made up of 15 amino acids. In germline, CDR1 is SGHRS, CDR2 YFSETQ. The V and J ends lost 4 bases and 9 bases, in that order; junction bases with no gene match: 8. The CDR3 coding sequence is TGCGCCAGCAGCAGTTCCGGGACAGGGTTTTCACCCCTCCACTTT. It is translated as CASSSSGTGFSPLHF.

The chain combines TRBV5-1 with TRBJ1-4, with D hard to call. Per the germline V gene, CDR1 is SGHRS and CDR2 is YFSETQ. This CDR3 contains 15 residues. The germline V and J ends were trimmed by 0 bases and 0 bases, with 6 bases remaining between them. In DNA form, the CDR3 reads TGCGCCAGCAGCTTGGACATGACAACTAATGAAAAACTGTTTTTT. It specifies CASSLDMTTNEKLFF.

The V call is TRBV5-1, the J call TRBJ2-3, with D possibly TRBD1 on 6 matching bases. V was shortened by 4 bases and J by 5 bases, with 14 bases between the two germline ends. This CDR3 is built from 14 residues. Germline V CDR1 and CDR2: SGHRS, YFSETQ. The CDR3 loop reads CASSRAGDKDTQYF. The CDR3 DNA is TGCGCCAGCAGCAGGGCAGGGGACAAAGATACGCAGTATTTT.

This clone came up once. The chain employs TRBV6-1 and TRBJ2-3; possibly TRBD1 for D (6 bases). Germline CDR1 and CDR2: MNHNS and SASEGT. There are 13 residues in the CDR3. V lost 3 bases to trimming and J lost 6 bases, with 10 bases between them. DNA of the CDR3: TGTGCCAGCAGTGAGCAGGGGATGGATACGCAGTATTTT. It is translated as CASSEQGMDTQYF.

This sequence joins TRBV24-1 and TRBJ1-2; D gene uncertain. The V and J ends lost 0 bases and 1 base respectively, with 17 bases between them. The CDR3 is made up of 18 amino acids. Germline V gene sequence: CDR1 KGHDR, CDR2 SFDVKD. CDR3 in amino acids: CATSDLEMALRGNYGYTF. CDR3 in DNA: TGTGCCACCAGTGATTTGGAAATGGCCCTCAGAGGTAACTATGGCTACACCTTC.

V and J are TRBV4-2 and TRBJ2-6; D possibly corresponds to TRBD1 (5 bases). V was trimmed by 4 bases and J by 1 base, leaving 17 bases between them. CDR1 and CDR2 (germline): LGHNA, YNFKEQ. The CDR3 spans 18 residues. The CDR3 here is CASSPTLQVSSGANVLTF. CDR3 coding DNA: TGTGCCAGCAGCCCCACTTTACAGGTGTCTTCTGGGGCCAACGTCCTGACTTTC.

V gene TRBV2 combines with J gene TRBJ2-3; a possible D gene is TRBD2 (6 bases). Trimming cost V 8 bases and J 0 bases, with 12 bases left between them. CDR1 is SNHLY and CDR2 is FYNNEI in the germline V gene. This CDR3 spans 14 amino acids. CDR3 coding DNA: TGTGCCAGCCTTCGGGGGTCTAGCACAGATACGCAGTATTTT. Its translation: CASLRGSSTDTQYF.

The CDR3 DNA reads TGTGCCAGCACCCCTGGTCAGGGAAACAATGAGCAGTTCTTC. Translation: CASTPGQGNNEQFF. The chain is built from TRBV5-4 and TRBJ2-1; D may be TRBD1 (5 bases). CDR3 size: 14 residues. Germline CDR1 and CDR2: SGHNT and YYREEE (reference sequence). V was pared by 6 bases and J by 5 bases, with 15 bases between.

J is TRBJ1-4 and V is TRBV11-2; tentative D call: TRBD1 (5 bases). The CDR3 length is 16 residues. The ends were cut back, 5 bases at V and 0 bases at J, with 13 bases in the middle. CDR1 is SGHAT and CDR2 is FQNNGV in the germline V gene. The DNA for the CDR3 is TGTGCCAGCAGCGCGGGGACCTATGCAACTAATGAAAAACTGTTTTTT. It encodes CASSAGTYATNEKLFF.